These T cell receptor beta chains were read from a single sample in a study of Ad26.COV2.S vaccination and SARS-CoV-2 variants. The table came from immunoSEQ multiplex PCR; TCRdb's copy has only in-frame clones and leaves some out. Among about 400,000 clones, roughly 90% were seen once, and the ten largest hold approximately 1.6%. The sequenced sample was peripheral blood, obtained in a trial of Ad26.COV2.S vaccine versus placebo. The receptor source for this set is a person aged 18-60 years who received the Ad26.COV2.S COVID-19 vaccine or a placebo. Each CDR3 is given with its conserved first and last residue. Each record gives: D gene, clone size, J gene, V gene, CDR3 DNA, CDR3 protein. A D gene is named only where the DNA matches it firmly. The size entry is marked missing in some rows and otherwise reads once, few, many or a size class.

TRBD1 | . | TRBJ2-1 | TRBV9 | TGTGCCAGCAGCGGAAACGACAGGGTGGCCTACAATGAGCAGTTCTTC | CASSGNDRVAYNEQFF
TRBD1 | . | TRBJ2-7 | TRBV5-6 | TGTGCCAGCAGCTTACCTCGGACAGGGTCCCGTGAGCAGTACTTC | CASSLPRTGSREQYF
TRBD2 | . | TRBJ2-3 | TRBV7-2 | TGTGCCAGCAGCTTAGGACTAGCTAAAGATACGCAGTATTTT | CASSLGLAKDTQYF
. | . | TRBJ2-3 | TRBV18 | TGTGCCAGCTCAGGACCGGGACCGAGCACAGATACGCAGTATTTT | CASSGPGPSTDTQYF
TRBD1 | . | TRBJ2-7 | TRBV13 | TGTGCCAGCAGCTTACGGGCAGGGGGCACAAACGAGCAGTACTTC | CASSLRAGGTNEQYF
. | . | TRBJ2-7 | TRBV21-1 | TGTGCCAGCAGCAAACTTCGGGGTGTGAAATCCTACGAGCAGTACTTC | CASSKLRGVKSYEQYF
. | . | TRBJ1-2 | TRBV21-1 | TGTGCCAGCAGCCTAAAAGGTCAGGGGGACTATGGCTACACCTTC | CASSLKGQGDYGYTF
. | . | TRBJ2-3 | TRBV24-1 | TGTGCCACCAGTGATTCGGGCACTAGCACAGATACGCAGTATTTT | CATSDSGTSTDTQYF
TRBD2 | . | TRBJ2-3 | TRBV27 | TGTGCCAGCAGCCTTCTTCTAGCGGGGGGCCACGTGAGAGATACGCAGTATTTT | CASSLLLAGGHVRDTQYF
TRBD2 | once | TRBJ2-1 | TRBV9 | TGTGCCAGCAGCGTAGGGGGAGGGAGCTCCTACAATGAGCAGTTCTTC | CASSVGGGSSYNEQFF
. | . | TRBJ2-3 | TRBV24-1 | TGTGCCACCAGTGACACGGATACGCAGTATTTT | CATSDTDTQYF